In its sample, the clone carrying this TCR beta chain was seen once. Its matching antigen is unknown. The sample originates from a study of cytomegalovirus exposure and HLA in healthy donors. Findings and limits, study-wide: It was assumed in the presence/absence analyses that sequencing depth was roughly uniform across donors.

PCR employed 60 Vbeta and 13 Jbeta primers. Using immunoSEQ multiplex PCR, the repertoire was profiled, and TCRdb retains in-frame clones only, with some absent. In the table there are approximately 150,000 clones, 60% to 80% of which are singletons. CDR3 length: 15 amino acids. This TCR came from a man aged 18 to 29 in good health and CMV-seropositive. The chain combines TRBV21-1 with TRBJ1-2; the table's D call of TRBD1 was not tested on the DNA. TRBV21-1 is a recognized pseudogene. The sequencing sample was made of PBMCs. CDR3 region: CASSKLPGGLWSYTF. The DNA of the CDR3 is TGTGCCAGCAGCAAATTGCCAGGGGGCCTGTGGAGCTACACCTTC.